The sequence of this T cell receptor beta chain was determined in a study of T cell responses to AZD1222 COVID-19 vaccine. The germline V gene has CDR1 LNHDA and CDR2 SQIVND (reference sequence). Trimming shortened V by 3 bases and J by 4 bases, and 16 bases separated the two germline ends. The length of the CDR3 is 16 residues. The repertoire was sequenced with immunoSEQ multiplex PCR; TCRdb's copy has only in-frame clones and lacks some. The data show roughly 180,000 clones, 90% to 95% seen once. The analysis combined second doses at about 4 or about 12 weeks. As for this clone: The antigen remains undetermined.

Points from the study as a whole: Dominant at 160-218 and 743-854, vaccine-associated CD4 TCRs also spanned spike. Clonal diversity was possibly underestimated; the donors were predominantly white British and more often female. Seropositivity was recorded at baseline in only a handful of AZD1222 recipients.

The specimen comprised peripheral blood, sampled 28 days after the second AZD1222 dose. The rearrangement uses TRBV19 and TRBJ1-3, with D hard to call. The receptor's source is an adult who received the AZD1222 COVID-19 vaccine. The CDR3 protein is CASSIFRGNRGNTIYF. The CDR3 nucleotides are TGTGCCAGTAGTATCTTCAGAGGGAACCGCGGAAACACCATATATTTT.